This T cell receptor (beta chain) originates from a study of CD8 T cells in ankylosing spondylitis. Per germline, CDR1 MDHEN and CDR2 SYDVKM. V was clipped by 5 bases and J by 4 bases, with 14 bases between them. The CDR3 is made up of 14 amino acids. TCRdb ran MiXCR on the 5' RACE reads and lists one entry per CDR3 protein. The sample contains approximately 35,000 distinct CDR3 sequences, 12% to 15% of which appear only once. This clonotype came up a few times. Material: blood. The source is a male donor with ankylosing spondylitis or in good health (not recorded which). The chain employs TRBV28 and TRBJ1-1, with unresolved D. This chain's CDR3 is CASSLQVGSTEAFF. The CDR3 DNA follows: TGTGCCAGCAGTCTGCAGGTGGGGAGCACTGAAGCTTTCTTT.